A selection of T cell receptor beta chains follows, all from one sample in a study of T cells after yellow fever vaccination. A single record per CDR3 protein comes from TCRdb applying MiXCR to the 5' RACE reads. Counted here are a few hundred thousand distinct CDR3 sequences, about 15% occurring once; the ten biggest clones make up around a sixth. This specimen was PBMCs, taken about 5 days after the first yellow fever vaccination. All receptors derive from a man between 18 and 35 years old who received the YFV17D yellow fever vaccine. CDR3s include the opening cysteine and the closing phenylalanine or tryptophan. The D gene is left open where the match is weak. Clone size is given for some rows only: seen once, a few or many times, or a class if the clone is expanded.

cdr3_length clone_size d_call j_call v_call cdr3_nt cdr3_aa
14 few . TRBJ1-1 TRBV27 TGTGCCAGCAGTCCGTCGGGGGGAGGGACTGAAGCTTTCTTT CASSPSGGGTEAFF
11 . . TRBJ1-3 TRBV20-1 TGCAGTGCTAACACTGGAAACACCATATATTTT CSANTGNTIYF
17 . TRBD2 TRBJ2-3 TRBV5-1 TGCGCCAGCAGCACGGCCCCCGGGACTAGCGGGACAGATACGCAGTATTTT CASSTAPGTSGTDTQYF
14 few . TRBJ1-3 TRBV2 TGTGCCAGCAGTGTTGACAGGACTGGAAACACCATATATTTT CASSVDRTGNTIYF
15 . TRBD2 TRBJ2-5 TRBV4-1 TGCGCCAGCAGCCAAGACGGGGCGGGGGAAGAGACCCAGTACTTC CASSQDGAGEETQYF
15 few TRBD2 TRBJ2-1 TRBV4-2 TGTGCCAGCAGCCAAGACGGGGGGGCCTACAATGAGCAGTTCTTC CASSQDGGAYNEQFF
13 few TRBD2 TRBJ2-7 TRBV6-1 TGTGCCAGCAGTCAAGCGGGGTACAACGAGCAGTACTTC CASSQAGYNEQYF
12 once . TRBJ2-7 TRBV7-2 TGTGCCAGCAGCCATAGCATCGATGAGCAGTACTTC CASSHSIDEQYF
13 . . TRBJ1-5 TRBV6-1 TGTGCCAGCAGAAATTCCCTCAGGCAGCCCCAGCATTTT CASRNSLRQPQHF
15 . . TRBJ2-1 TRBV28 TGTGCCAGCAGTTTCCTTCAGGACAGTTACAATGAGCAGTTCTTC CASSFLQDSYNEQFF
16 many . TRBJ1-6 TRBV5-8 TGTGCCAGCAGCTTGTTCTGGATTTCCTATAATTCACCCCTCCACTTT CASSLFWISYNSPLHF
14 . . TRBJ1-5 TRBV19 TGTGCCAGTAGTAGGGTTGGACGGTACCAGCCCCAGCATTTT CASSRVGRYQPQHF
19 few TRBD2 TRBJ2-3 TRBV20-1 TGCAGTGCTAGAGATCGGGCTAGCGGGGGCTCGGGCGGGGCAGATACGCAGTATTTT CSARDRASGGSGGADTQYF
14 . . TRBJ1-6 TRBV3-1 TGTGCCAGCAGCCAAGAGGACAAGAATTCACCCCTCCACTTT CASSQEDKNSPLHF
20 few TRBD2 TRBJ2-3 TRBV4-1 TGCGCCAGCAGCCGCTTAGCGGCTAGCGGGGGGGAGCTGGGCACAGATACGCAGTATTTT CASSRLAASGGELGTDTQYF
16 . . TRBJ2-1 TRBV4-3 TGCGCCAGCAGCCAGGGTGACAATCCTGCCTACAATGAGCAGTTCTTC CASSQGDNPAYNEQFF
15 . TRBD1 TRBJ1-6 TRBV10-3 TGTGCCATCAGCGACAGGGGGCGATTTGGTTCACCCCTCCACTTT CAISDRGRFGSPLHF
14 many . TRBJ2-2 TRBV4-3 TGCGCCAGCAGCCAAGAGGAGTTCGGCGGGGAGCTGTTTTTT CASSQEEFGGELFF
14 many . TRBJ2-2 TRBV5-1 TGCGCCACCCGTCCTAGCGCGAACACCGGGGAGCTGTTTTTT CATRPSANTGELFF
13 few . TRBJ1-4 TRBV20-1 TGCAGCCCGAACGGTCGGGCTAATGAAAAACTGTTTTTT CSPNGRANEKLFF
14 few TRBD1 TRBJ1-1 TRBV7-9 TGTGCCAGCAGCACCAGGGGGTTGGGCTCTGAAGCTTTCTTT CASSTRGLGSEAFF
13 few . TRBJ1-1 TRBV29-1 TGCAGCGTTGAAGCTTGGCAGTACACTGAAGCTTTCTTT CSVEAWQYTEAFF
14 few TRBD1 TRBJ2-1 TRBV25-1 TGTGCCAGCAGTCGCAGGGGGACCTACAATGAGCAGTTCTTC CASSRRGTYNEQFF
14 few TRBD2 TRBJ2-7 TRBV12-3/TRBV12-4 TGTGCCAGCACCGAAATCGGGACTAGCCGCGAGCAGTACTTC CASTEIGTSREQYF
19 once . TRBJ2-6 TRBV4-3 TGCGCCAGCAGCCCGAGGGACGCCAGAACTTTCCCTGGGGCCAACGTCCTGACTTTC CASSPRDARTFPGANVLTF
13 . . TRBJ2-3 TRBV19 TGTGCCAGTAGTATAGATCTCGGGGGCCCGCAGTATTTT CASSIDLGGPQYF
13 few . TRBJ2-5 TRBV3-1 TGTGCCAGCAGCCAACCGGGGGTAGAGACCCAGTACTTC CASSQPGVETQYF
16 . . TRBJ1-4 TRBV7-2 TGTGCCAGCAGCCGATTATCCGGAGGGGGGAATGAAAAACTGTTTTTT CASSRLSGGGNEKLFF
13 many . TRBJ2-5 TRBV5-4 TGTGCCAGCAGCGGGGGGACAGAAGAGACCCAGTACTTC CASSGGTEETQYF
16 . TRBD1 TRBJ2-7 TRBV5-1 TGCGCCAGCAGCCTGTTCCCCGGGACAGGGAACTACGAGCAGTACTTC CASSLFPGTGNYEQYF
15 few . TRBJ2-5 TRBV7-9 TGTGCCAGCGGGACGTTGTACGGCCAGGGGGAGACCCAGTACTTC CASGTLYGQGETQYF
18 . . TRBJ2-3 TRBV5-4 TGTGCCAGCAGCTCCCACTTTATGGAGTCCTCTAGCACAGATACGCAGTATTTT CASSSHFMESSSTDTQYF
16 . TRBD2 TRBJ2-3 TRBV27 TGTGCCAGCAGTTTAGGGCGGGGGGGTACAGCAGATACGCAGTATTTT CASSLGRGGTADTQYF
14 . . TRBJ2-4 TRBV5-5 TGTGCCAGCAGCTTGACCGGCGACCAAAACATTCAGTACTTC CASSLTGDQNIQYF
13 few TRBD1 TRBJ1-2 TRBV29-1 TGCAGCGTTGGGGACAGGGGGCAACGGGGCTACACCTTC CSVGDRGQRGYTF
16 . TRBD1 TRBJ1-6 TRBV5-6 TGTGCCAGCAGCCGGGACAGGGGGAACGATAATTCACCCCTCCACTTT CASSRDRGNDNSPLHF
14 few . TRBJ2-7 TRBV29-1 TGCAGCGTTGTATCGGGGCCCGATACCTACGAGCAGTACTTC CSVVSGPDTYEQYF
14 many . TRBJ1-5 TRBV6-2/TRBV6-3 TGTGCCAGCAGCTCCGGGCATAGCAATCAGCCCCAGCATTTT CASSSGHSNQPQHF
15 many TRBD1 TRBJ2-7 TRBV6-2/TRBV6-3 TGTGCCAGCAGTCCAATTGGACAGGGGGTCTACGAGCAGTACTTC CASSPIGQGVYEQYF
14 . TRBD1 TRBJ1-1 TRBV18 TGTGCCAGCTCGCCGACAGGGGAAGGCACTGAAGCTTTCTTT CASSPTGEGTEAFF
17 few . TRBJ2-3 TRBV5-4 TGTGCCAGCAGCTTTGCCCCTGGGGGGAGCGGGACAGATACGCAGTATTTT CASSFAPGGSGTDTQYF
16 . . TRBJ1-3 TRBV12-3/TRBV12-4 TGTGCCAGCAGCTGGGGGCAGGGAGACCTCGGAAACACCATATATTTT CASSWGQGDLGNTIYF
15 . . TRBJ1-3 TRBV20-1 TGCAGTGCTAGAGCTCGGTCAGACTCTGGAAACACCATATATTTT CSARARSDSGNTIYF
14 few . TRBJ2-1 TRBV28 TGTGCCACTCAAGGACAGATGCTTAGCAATGAGCAGTTCTTC CATQGQMLSNEQFF
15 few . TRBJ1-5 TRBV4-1 TGCGCCAGCAGCCAAGAGGGGATAGGGCCTCAGCCCCAGCATTTT CASSQEGIGPQPQHF
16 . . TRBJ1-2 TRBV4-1 TGCGCCAGCAGCCGGGGCGTTCGGACGGGGAACTATGGCTACACCTTC CASSRGVRTGNYGYTF
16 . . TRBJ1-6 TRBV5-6 TGTGCCAGCAGCTTGGTGTTTCGTATTAGGAATTCACCCCTCCACTTT CASSLVFRIRNSPLHF
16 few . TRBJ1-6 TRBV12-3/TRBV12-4 TGTGCCAGCAGTTTAGGGGGATTCTCCTATAATTCACCCCTCCACTTT CASSLGGFSYNSPLHF
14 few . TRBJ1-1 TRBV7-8 TGTGCCAGCAGCTTAGTGGCCCGATTGCCTGAAGCTTTCTTT CASSLVARLPEAFF
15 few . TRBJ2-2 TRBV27 TGTGCCAGCCGCGTCGGTAGACTTAACACCGGGGAGCTGTTTTTT CASRVGRLNTGELFF
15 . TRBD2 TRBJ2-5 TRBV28 TGTGCCAGCAGTAGAATTGCGGGGGGGCAGGAGACCCAGTACTTC CASSRIAGGQETQYF
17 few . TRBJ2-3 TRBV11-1 . CASSFSVGSSSEDTQYF
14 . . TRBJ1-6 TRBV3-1 TGTGCCAGCAGCCAATCCAGGGAGATCTCACCCCTCCACTTT CASSQSREISPLHF
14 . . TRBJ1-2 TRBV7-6 TGTGCCAGCAGCGTGGACGGGAGCCTCTATGGCTACACCTTC CASSVDGSLYGYTF
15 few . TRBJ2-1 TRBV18 TGTGCCAGCTCACCGGCGACCGGACGCTACAATGAGCAGTTCTTC CASSPATGRYNEQFF
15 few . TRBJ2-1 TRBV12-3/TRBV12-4 TGTGCCAGCAGTTTGGGAGGGGGGACCCTCAATGAGCAGTTCTTC CASSLGGGTLNEQFF
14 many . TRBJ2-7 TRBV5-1 TGCGCCAGCAGCTTGGTGGATCTGTTGGACGAGCAGTACTTC CASSLVDLLDEQYF
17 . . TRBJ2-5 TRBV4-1 TGCGCCAGCAGCCAAGATCGTAGCGCTGGGAGACAAGAGACCCAGTACTTC CASSQDRSAGRQETQYF
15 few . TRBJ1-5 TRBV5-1 TGCGCCAGCAGCTTGGACGGCCAAACGGGTCAGCCCCAGCATTTT CASSLDGQTGQPQHF
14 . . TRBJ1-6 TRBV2 TGTGCCAGCGGTGGGGCTAGGTATAATTCACCCCTCCACTTT CASGGARYNSPLHF